This T cell receptor (beta chain) was identified in a study of technical replicates of blood from several donors. Method: immunoSEQ multiplex PCR; TCRdb's copy keeps in-frame clones and lacks some. This sample has tens of thousands of clones; 90% to 95% occur once, and the top ten carry about 0.23%. The TCR comes from a human donor in good health. What was sequenced was T cells isolated from PBMCs.

The CDR3 loop reads CSVEDLKRADGNTIYF. The CDR3 nucleotides are TGCAGCGTTGAAGATCTTAAGCGGGCAGATGGAAACACCATATATTTT. This sequence joins TRBV29-1 and TRBJ1-3; D is ambiguous. Germline V CDR1 and CDR2: SQVTM, ANQGSEA. Trimming took 0 bases from V and 3 from J, leaving 15 bases between them. This CDR3 has 16 residues. Full variable domain (rest looked up from reference TRBV29-1 and TRBJ1-3): SAVISQKPSRDICQRGTSLTIQCQVDSQVTMMFWYRQQPGQSLTLIATANQGSEATYESGFVIDKFPISRPNLTFSTLTVSNMSPEDSSIYLCSVEDLKRADGNTIYFGEGSWLTVV.